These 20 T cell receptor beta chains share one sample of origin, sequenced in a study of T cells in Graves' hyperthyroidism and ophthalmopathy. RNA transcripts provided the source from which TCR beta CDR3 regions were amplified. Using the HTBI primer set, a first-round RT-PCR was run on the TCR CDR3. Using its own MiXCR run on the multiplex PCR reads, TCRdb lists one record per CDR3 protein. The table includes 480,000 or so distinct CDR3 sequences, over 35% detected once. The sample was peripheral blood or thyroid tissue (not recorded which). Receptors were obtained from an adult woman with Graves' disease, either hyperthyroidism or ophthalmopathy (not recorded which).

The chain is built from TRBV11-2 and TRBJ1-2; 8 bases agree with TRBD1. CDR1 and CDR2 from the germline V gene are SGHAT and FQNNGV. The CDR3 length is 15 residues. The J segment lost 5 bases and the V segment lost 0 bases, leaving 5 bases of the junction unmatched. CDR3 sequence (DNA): TGTGCCAGCAGCTTAGACCCGGACAGGGTATATGGCTACACCTTC. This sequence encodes CASSLDPDRVYGYTF.

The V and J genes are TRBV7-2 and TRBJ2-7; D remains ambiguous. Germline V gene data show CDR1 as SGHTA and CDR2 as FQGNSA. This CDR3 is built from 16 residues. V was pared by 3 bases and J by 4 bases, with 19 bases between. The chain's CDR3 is CASSFQTGSTRYEQYF. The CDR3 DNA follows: TGTGCCAGCAGCTTCCAGACTGGCTCGACCCGATACGAGCAGTACTTC. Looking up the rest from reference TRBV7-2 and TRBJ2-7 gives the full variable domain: GAGVSQSPSNKVTEKGKDVELRCDPISGHTALYWYRQSLGQGLEFLIYFQGNSAPDKSGLPSDRFSAERTGGSVSTLTIQRTQQEDSAVYLCASSFQTGSTRYEQYFGPGTRLTVT.

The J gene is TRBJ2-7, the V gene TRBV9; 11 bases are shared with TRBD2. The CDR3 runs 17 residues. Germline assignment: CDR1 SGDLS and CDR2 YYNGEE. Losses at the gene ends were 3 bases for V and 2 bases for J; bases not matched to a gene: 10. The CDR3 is CASSGGLAETKTYEQYF. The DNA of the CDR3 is TGTGCCAGCAGCGGGGGACTAGCGGAAACCAAAACCTACGAGCAGTACTTC.

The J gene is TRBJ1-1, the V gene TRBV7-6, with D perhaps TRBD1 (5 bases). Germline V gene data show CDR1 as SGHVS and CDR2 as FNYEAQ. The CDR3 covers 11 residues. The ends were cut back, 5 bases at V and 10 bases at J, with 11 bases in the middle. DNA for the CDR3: TGTGCCAGCAGCCCTTGGGGGGGAGCTTTCTTT. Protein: CASSPWGGAFF. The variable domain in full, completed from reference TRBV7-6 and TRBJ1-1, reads GAGVSQSPRYKVTKRGQDVALRCDPISGHVSLYWYRQALGQGPEFLTYFNYEAQQDKSGLPNDRFSAERPEGSISTLTIQRTEQRDSAMYRCASSPWGGAFFGQGTRLTVV.

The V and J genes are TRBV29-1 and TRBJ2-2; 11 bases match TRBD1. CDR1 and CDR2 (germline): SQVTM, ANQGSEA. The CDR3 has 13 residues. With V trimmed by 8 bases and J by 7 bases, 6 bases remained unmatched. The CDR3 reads CSLRTGGSGELFF. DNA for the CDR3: TGCAGCTTGAGGACAGGGGGCAGCGGGGAGCTGTTTTTT.

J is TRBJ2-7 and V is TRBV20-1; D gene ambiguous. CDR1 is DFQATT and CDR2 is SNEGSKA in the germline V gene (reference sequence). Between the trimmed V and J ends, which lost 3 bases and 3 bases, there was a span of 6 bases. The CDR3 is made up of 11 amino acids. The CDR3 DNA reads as TGCAGTGCTAGTTTTATCTACGAGCAGTACTTC. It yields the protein CSASFIYEQYF.

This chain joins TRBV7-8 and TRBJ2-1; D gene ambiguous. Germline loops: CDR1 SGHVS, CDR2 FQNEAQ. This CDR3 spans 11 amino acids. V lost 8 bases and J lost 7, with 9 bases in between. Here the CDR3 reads CASLKRNEQFF. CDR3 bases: TGTGCCAGCCTGAAACGGAATGAGCAGTTCTTC. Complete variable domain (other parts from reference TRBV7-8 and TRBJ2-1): GAGVSQSPRYKVAKRGQDVALRCDPISGHVSLFWYQQALGQGPEFLTYFQNEAQLDKSGLPSDRFFAERPEGSVSTLKIQRTQQEDSAVYLCASLKRNEQFFGPGTRLTVL.

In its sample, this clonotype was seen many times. The CDR3 sequence: CASSQGAGREVSPLHF. CDR3 nucleotides: TGCGCCAGCAGCCAAGGAGCCGGTCGAGAGGTTTCACCCCTCCACTTT. This chain joins TRBV4-3 and TRBJ1-6; D uncertain. The V gene's germline CDR1 is LGHNA and CDR2 YSLEER. The CDR3 contains 16 residues. V lost 1 base, J lost 9 bases, and 16 bases lay in between.

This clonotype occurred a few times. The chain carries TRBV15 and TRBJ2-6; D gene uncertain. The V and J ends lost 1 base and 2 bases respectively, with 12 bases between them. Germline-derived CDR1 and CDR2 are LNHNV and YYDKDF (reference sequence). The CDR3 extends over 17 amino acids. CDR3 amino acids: CATSRGAQGTGANVLTF. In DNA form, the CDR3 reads TGTGCCACCAGCAGAGGGGCCCAAGGGACTGGGGCCAACGTCCTGACTTTC.

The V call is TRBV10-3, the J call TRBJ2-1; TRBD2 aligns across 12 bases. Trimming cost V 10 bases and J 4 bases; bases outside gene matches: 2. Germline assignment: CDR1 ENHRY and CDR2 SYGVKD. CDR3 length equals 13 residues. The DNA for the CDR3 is TGTGCCACAGGACTAGCGGGGTACAATGAGCAGTTCTTC. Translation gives CATGLAGYNEQFF.

The CDR3 coding sequence is TGTGCCAGCAGCCCCGACAGGCCGAACACTGAAGCTTTCTTT. Its protein product is CASSPDRPNTEAFF. The gene calls are TRBV19 and TRBJ1-1, with a weak D call TRBD1 (6 bases). Germline lookup yields CDR1 LNHDA and CDR2 SQIVND (reference sequence). The V gene lost 9 bases and the J gene lost 1 base, with 15 bases spanning the gap. The CDR3 is made up of 14 amino acids.

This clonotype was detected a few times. CDR3 loop: CASSEGRGQAGNTIYF. The CDR3 DNA is TGTGCCAGCAGTGAAGGCAGGGGGCAGGCGGGAAACACCATATATTTT. The chain carries TRBV25-1 and TRBJ1-3; TRBD1 matches at 8 bases. The V gene's germline CDR1 is MGHDK and CDR2 SYGVNS. This CDR3 region has 16 residues. The V and J ends lost 2 bases and 4 bases, in that order; junction bases with no gene match: 7.

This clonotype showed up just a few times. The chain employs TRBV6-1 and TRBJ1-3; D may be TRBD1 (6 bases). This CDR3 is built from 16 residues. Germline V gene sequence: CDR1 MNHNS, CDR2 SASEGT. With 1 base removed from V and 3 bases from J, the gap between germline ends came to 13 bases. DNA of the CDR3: TGTGCCAGCAGTGAAGGGACAGCTGGTGATGGAAACACCATATATTTT. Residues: CASSEGTAGDGNTIYF.

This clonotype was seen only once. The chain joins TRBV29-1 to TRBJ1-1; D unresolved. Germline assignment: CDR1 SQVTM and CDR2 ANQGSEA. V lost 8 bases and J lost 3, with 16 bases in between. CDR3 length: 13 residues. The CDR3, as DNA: TGCAGCTCGGGGAACGGGTTGTACACTGAAGCTTTCTTT. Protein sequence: CSSGNGLYTEAFF.

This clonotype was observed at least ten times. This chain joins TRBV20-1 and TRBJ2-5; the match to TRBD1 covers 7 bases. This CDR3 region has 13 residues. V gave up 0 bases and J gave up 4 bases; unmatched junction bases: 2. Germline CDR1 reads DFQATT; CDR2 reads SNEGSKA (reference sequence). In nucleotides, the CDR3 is TGCAGTGCTAGAGAAGACAGGGCAGAGACCCAGTACTTC. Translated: CSAREDRAETQYF.

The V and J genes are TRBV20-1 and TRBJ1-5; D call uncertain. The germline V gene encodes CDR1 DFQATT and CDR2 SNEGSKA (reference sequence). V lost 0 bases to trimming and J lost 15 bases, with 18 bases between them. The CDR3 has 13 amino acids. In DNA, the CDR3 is TGCAGTGCTAGAGATGATAGCGGGAGGGCTCCGCATTTT. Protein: CSARDDSGRAPHF.

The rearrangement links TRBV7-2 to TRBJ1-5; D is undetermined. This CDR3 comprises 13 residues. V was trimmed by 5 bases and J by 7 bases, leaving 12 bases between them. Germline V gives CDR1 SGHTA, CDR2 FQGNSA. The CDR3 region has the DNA TGTGCCAGCAGCCGGACCCTGAGGCAGCCCCAGCATTTT. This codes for CASSRTLRQPQHF.

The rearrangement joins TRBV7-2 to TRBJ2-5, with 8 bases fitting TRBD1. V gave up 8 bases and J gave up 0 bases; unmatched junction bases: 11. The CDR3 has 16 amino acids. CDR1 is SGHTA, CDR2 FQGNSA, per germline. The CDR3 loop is CASSPDRAQNQETQYF. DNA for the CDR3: TGTGCCAGCTCACCGGACAGGGCGCAAAACCAAGAGACCCAGTACTTC.

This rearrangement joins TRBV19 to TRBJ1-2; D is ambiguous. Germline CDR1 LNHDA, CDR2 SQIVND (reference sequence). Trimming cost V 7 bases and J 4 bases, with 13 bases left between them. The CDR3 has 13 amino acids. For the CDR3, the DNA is TGTGCCAGTACCTCGGGGAAGGCCTATGGCTACACCTTC. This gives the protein CASTSGKAYGYTF.

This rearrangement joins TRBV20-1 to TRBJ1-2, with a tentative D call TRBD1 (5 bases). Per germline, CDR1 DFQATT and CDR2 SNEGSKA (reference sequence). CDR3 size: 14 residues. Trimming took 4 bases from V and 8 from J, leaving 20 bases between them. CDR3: CSATPTEGNRGYTF. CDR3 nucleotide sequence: TGCAGTGCTACCCCTACCGAGGGGAATAGGGGCTACACCTTC.